The present entry profiles one T cell receptor (beta chain) with its context. Its specificity is unknown. The sample belongs to a study of cytomegalovirus exposure and HLA in healthy donors. The CDR3 has 17 residues. J gave up 0 bases and V 7 bases, and 6 bases lay outside the gene matches. Germline assignment: CDR1 SNHLY and CDR2 FYNNEI. Regarding the study as a whole: Most of the TCR beta V segments (in an earlier analysis) were productive either about 87% or about 30% of the time. TRBV6-2, TRBV6-3 and some other V segments were excluded as indistinguishable. Roughly even sequencing depth across donors was the assumption behind the presence/absence analyses.

The PCR made use of 60 Vbeta and 13 Jbeta primers. Sequencing used immunoSEQ multiplex PCR; TCRdb keeps in-frame clones, though not all of them. The table has roughly 150,000 clones, about 75% seen once. The V call is TRBV2, the J call TRBJ2-1, with 13 bases fitting TRBD2. The specimen was PBMCs. This TCR was recovered from a woman aged 50 to 65 in good health and CMV-seropositive. Here the CDR3 reads CASTSLAGGASYNEQFF. In nucleotides, the CDR3 is TGTGCCAGCACCTCACTAGCGGGGGGGGCCTCCTACAATGAGCAGTTCTTC.